These 25 T cell receptor beta chains originate from one sample sequenced in a study of PD-1 blockade in classical Hodgkin lymphoma. Clones were read by immunoSEQ multiplex PCR, and TCRdb kept only the in-frame ones, dropping some. The table includes 10,000 or so clones, 70% to 80% detected once. Following autologous stem cell transplantation, relapse occurred in every patient, and exposure to brentuximab vedotin varied. The sequenced sample was peripheral blood mononuclear cells (PBMCs), obtained at baseline. These receptors were obtained from a human donor with classical Hodgkin lymphoma.

This clone is medium-sized (0.01 to 0.1%) by share. Other DNA sequences in the sample encode the same CDR3. This chain joins TRBV5-6 and TRBJ2-1, with 9 bases that match TRBD1. This CDR3 is built from 16 residues. J gave up 2 bases and V 4 bases, and 7 bases lay outside the gene matches. Germline loops: CDR1 SGHDT, CDR2 YYEEEE. Here the CDR3 reads CASSTDRGATYNEQFF. The CDR3 region has the DNA TGTGCCAGCAGCACGGACAGGGGAGCTACCTACAATGAGCAGTTCTTC.

The chain uses TRBV4-1 and TRBJ1-2; D not certain. The V gene lost 1 base and the J gene lost 5 bases, with 8 bases spanning the gap. Germline lookup yields CDR1 MGHRA and CDR2 YSYEKL. The CDR3 contains 13 residues. CDR3: CASSQVGPYGYTF. In DNA, the CDR3 is TGCGCCAGCAGCCAAGTCGGACCATATGGCTACACCTTC.

The chain joins TRBV10-1 to TRBJ2-1; TRBD2 matches at 7 bases. This CDR3 contains 18 residues. With 3 bases clipped from V and 1 base from J, the junction kept 12 bases outside the gene matches. Germline V gives CDR1 WNHNN, CDR2 SYGVQD (reference sequence). DNA of the CDR3: TGCGCCAGCAGTGAAGGAGCGGGACGGTGGGAATCCTACAATGAGCAGTTCTTC. This translates into CASSEGAGRWESYNEQFF.

The CDR3 protein is CASSLALTIAGEGYEQYF. The CDR3 coding sequence is TGTGCCAGCAGCTTAGCCCTCACTATAGCGGGAGAGGGTTACGAGCAGTACTTC. V and J are TRBV11-2 and TRBJ2-7, with 9 bases lining up with TRBD2. V trimming: 1 base; J trimming: 4 bases; junction bases outside the gene matches: 14. The CDR3 totals 18 residues. Germline V gives CDR1 SGHAT, CDR2 FQNNGV.

V and J are TRBV5-1 and TRBJ2-1, with TRBD2 matching over 8 bases. V gave up 0 bases and J gave up 4 bases; unmatched junction bases: 3. Germline values: CDR1 SGHRS, CDR2 YFSETQ. The CDR3 spans 15 residues. The CDR3 sequence: CASSLEGTSYNEQFF. The CDR3 bases are TGCGCCAGCAGCTTGGAGGGGACTAGTTACAATGAGCAGTTCTTC.

This clone was recorded only once. V is TRBV29-1 and J is TRBJ1-5, with D unresolved. This CDR3 is built from 11 residues. Trimming removed 1 base at V and 6 bases at J, with 4 bases between. The germline V gene encodes CDR1 SQVTM and CDR2 ANQGSEA. The CDR3 DNA reads as TGCAGCGTTGAAGGACCTCAGCCCCAGCATTTT. Translation: CSVEGPQPQHF.

This chain's CDR3 is CSVRRLLGKGDTEAFF. The CDR3 DNA reads as TGCAGCGTTCGGAGACTGCTGGGGAAGGGGGACACTGAAGCTTTCTTT. The chain has TRBV29-1 and TRBJ1-1; D may be TRBD1 (6 bases). With 5 bases removed from V and 3 bases from J, the gap between germline ends came to 22 bases. The CDR3 runs 16 residues. Germline V CDR1 and CDR2: SQVTM, ANQGSEA.

The chain links TRBV13 to TRBJ2-2, with D hard to call. Germline V gene sequence: CDR1 PRHDT, CDR2 FYEKMQ (reference sequence). V dropped 5 bases and J dropped 3 bases, with 7 bases sitting between them. The CDR3 runs to 13 residues. The CDR3 protein is CASSNQYTGELFF. For the CDR3, the DNA is TGTGCCAGCAGCAATCAATACACCGGGGAGCTGTTTTTT.

The V gene is TRBV27, the J gene TRBJ1-1; perhaps TRBD1 as D (5 bases). CDR3 length: 16 amino acids. Germline V gene lookup returns CDR1 MNHEY and CDR2 SMNVEV (reference sequence). Trimming stripped 5 bases from V and 3 bases from J, with 19 bases between. The CDR3 DNA is TGTGCCAGCAGTATGGCCTTTTCCCTGGGGGACACTGAAGCTTTCTTT. Translation: CASSMAFSLGDTEAFF.

The genes are TRBV7-9 and TRBJ2-1; TRBD2 agrees at 7 bases. The junction had 6 bases not matched to a gene; V was cut back by 7 bases and J by 6 bases. This CDR3 spans 13 amino acids. In germline, CDR1 is SEHNR, CDR2 FQNEAQ (reference sequence). The CDR3 nucleotides read TGTGCCAGCAACATGGGGGGGTTCAATGAGCAGTTCTTC. Protein: CASNMGGFNEQFF. Full variable domain (outside the CDR3, taken from reference TRBV7-9 and TRBJ2-1): DTGVSQNPRHKITKRGQNVTFRCDPISEHNRLYWYRQTLGQGPEFLTYFQNEAQLEKSRLLSDRFSAERPKGSFSTLEIQRTEQGDSAMYLCASNMGGFNEQFFGPGTRLTVL.

The chain has TRBV19 and TRBJ2-2, with 8 bases that match TRBD2. The CDR3 spans 17 residues. Germline trimming cut 5 bases from V and 5 bases from J; bases unmatched to any gene: 13. Germline CDR1 is LNHDA and CDR2 is SQIVND (reference sequence). CDR3 sequence: CASSPAGTRGDTGELFF. The DNA for the CDR3 is TGTGCCAGTAGTCCCGCCGGGACTAGAGGCGATACCGGGGAGCTGTTTTTT.

The chain combines TRBV7-9 with TRBJ1-2, with 9 bases that match TRBD1. The CDR3 extends over 14 amino acids. Germline V lookup: CDR1 SEHNR, CDR2 FQNEAQ (reference sequence). With 8 bases clipped from V and 3 bases from J, the junction kept 7 bases outside the gene matches. CDR3 nucleotide sequence: TGTGCCAGCGGACCCCGGGACAGGGACTATGGCTACACCTTC. This translates into CASGPRDRDYGYTF.

The J gene is TRBJ2-2, the V gene TRBV7-9, with TRBD2 identical over 12 bases. Per the germline V gene, CDR1 is SEHNR and CDR2 is FQNEAQ (reference sequence). The junction had 9 bases not matched to a gene; V was cut back by 4 bases and J by 0 bases. The CDR3 spans 19 residues. As DNA, the CDR3 is TGTGCCAGCAGCTCAGGCCCCCTAGCGGGAGGGGCGAACACCGGGGAGCTGTTTTTT. As protein: CASSSGPLAGGANTGELFF. Drawing the rest from reference TRBV7-9 and TRBJ2-2, the complete variable domain is DTGVSQNPRHKITKRGQNVTFRCDPISEHNRLYWYRQTLGQGPEFLTYFQNEAQLEKSRLLSDRFSAERPKGSFSTLEIQRTEQGDSAMYLCASSSGPLAGGANTGELFFGEGSRLTVL.

This clone was counted once. The rearrangement joins TRBV19 to TRBJ1-5; D gene uncertain. The CDR3 runs 15 residues. Germline V CDR1 and CDR2: LNHDA, SQIVND (reference sequence). V was clipped by 1 base and J by 0 bases, with 7 bases between them. CDR3 in amino acids: CASSIAAYSNQPQHF. The CDR3 DNA reads TGTGCCAGTAGTATAGCGGCTTATAGCAATCAGCCCCAGCATTTT.

This rearrangement joins TRBV5-1 to TRBJ1-3; 8 nucleotides match TRBD1. Germline trimming cut 4 bases from V and 0 bases from J; bases unmatched to any gene: 3. The CDR3 is 15 residues long. The germline V gene has CDR1 SGHRS and CDR2 YFSETQ. The CDR3 sequence: CASSTDRGSGNTIYF. Here the CDR3 DNA reads TGCGCCAGCAGCACCGACAGGGGCTCTGGAAACACCATATATTTT.

This clone was seen only once. The chain recombines TRBV11-2 with TRBJ2-2, with 7 bases fitting TRBD2. V lost 3 bases, J lost 6 bases, and 7 bases stayed unmatched. The CDR3 spans 15 residues. The germline V gene encodes CDR1 SGHAT and CDR2 FQNNGV. CDR3 sequence (DNA): TGTGCCAGCAGCTTGTTCACTAGCGTAGCCGGGGAGCTGTTTTTT. Protein product: CASSLFTSVAGELFF.

This clone turned up a few times. CDR3 region: CASSLDPSSGFPNQETQYF. CDR3 coding DNA: TGCGCCAGCAGCTTGGATCCTTCCTCAGGGTTCCCCAACCAAGAGACCCAGTACTTC. The chain joins TRBV5-1 to TRBJ2-5; a weak D match, TRBD1 (5 bases). The CDR3 is made up of 19 amino acids. Germline V CDR1 and CDR2: SGHRS, YFSETQ. The ends were cut back, 0 bases at V and 0 bases at J, with 21 bases in the middle.

The chain carries TRBV10-3 and TRBJ2-7, with D possibly matching TRBD2 (5 bases). Per the germline V gene, CDR1 is ENHRY and CDR2 is SYGVKD. The CDR3 length is 12 residues. The V gene lost 6 bases and the J gene lost 3 bases, with 9 bases spanning the gap. The CDR3 loop is CAIRGTSYEQYF. In DNA form, the CDR3 reads TGTGCCATCAGAGGAACTAGCTACGAGCAGTACTTC.

The rearrangement links TRBV10-1 to TRBJ1-1; tentatively, D is TRBD1 (5 bases). V lost 6 bases to trimming and J lost 1 base, with 9 bases between them. CDR1 is WNHNN, CDR2 SYGVQD, per germline (reference sequence). The CDR3 contains 13 residues. The DNA for the CDR3 is TGCGCCAGCAGAGGGACGCCGAACACTGAAGCTTTCTTT. This codes for CASRGTPNTEAFF.

The rearrangement joins TRBV6-5 to TRBJ1-2; 8 nucleotides line up with TRBD1. J gave up 4 bases and V 1 base, and 2 bases lay outside the gene matches. CDR1 is MNHEY and CDR2 is SVGAGI in the germline V gene. The CDR3 is 14 amino acids. The CDR3 coding sequence is TGTGCCAGCAGTTACTTGACAGGGGCCTATGGCTACACCTTC. Amino acid sequence: CASSYLTGAYGYTF.

CDR3 protein: CASTHSGSDGYTF. In DNA, the CDR3 is TGTGCCAGCACCCATAGCGGGTCCGATGGCTACACCTTC. The gene calls are TRBV6-5 and TRBJ1-2, with D unclear. This CDR3 is built from 13 residues. V was pared by 7 bases and J by 6 bases, with 15 bases between. The V gene's germline CDR1 is MNHEY and CDR2 SVGAGI.

J is TRBJ2-7 and V is TRBV19; 10 positions match TRBD1. V lost 5 bases, J lost 0 bases, and 4 bases stayed unmatched. Germline V gene lookup returns CDR1 LNHDA and CDR2 SQIVND (reference sequence). This CDR3 contains 15 residues. In DNA, the CDR3 is TGTGCCAGTAGTCCCCGGACAGGGGGCTCCTACGAGCAGTACTTC. This gives the protein CASSPRTGGSYEQYF. Full variable domain (outside the CDR3, taken from reference TRBV19 and TRBJ2-7): DGGITQSPKYLFRKEGQNVTLSCEQNLNHDAMYWYRQDPGQGLRLIYYSQIVNDFQKGDIAEGYSVSREKKESFPLTVTSAQKNPTAFYLCASSPRTGGSYEQYFGPGTRLTVT.

This chain uses TRBV7-2 with TRBJ2-2, with D perhaps matching TRBD1 (6 bases). CDR1 is SGHTA, CDR2 FQGNSA, per germline. The CDR3 has 14 residues. CDR3 sequence: CATKGTTNTGELFF. CDR3 coding DNA: TGTGCAACCAAAGGGACAACCAACACCGGGGAGCTGTTTTTT. The variable domain in full, completed from reference TRBV7-2 and TRBJ2-2, reads GAGVSQSPSNKVTEKGKDVELRCDPISGHTALYWYRQSLGQGLEFLIYFQGNSAPDKSGLPSDRFSAERTGGSVSTLTIQRTQQEDSAVYLCATKGTTNTGELFFGEGSRLTVL.

DNA of the CDR3: TGTGCCAGCAGTTTTGCGGGAGGGGATACAGATACGCAGTATTTT. Its translation: CASSFAGGDTDTQYF. The V and J genes are TRBV28 and TRBJ2-3; TRBD2 matches 9 bases. Germline CDR1 and CDR2: MDHEN and SYDVKM. The length of the CDR3 is 15 residues. The trim removed 3 bases at V and 3 bases at J, leaving 4 bases unmatched.

This sequence joins TRBV28 and TRBJ2-7; D remains ambiguous. V gave up 8 bases and J gave up 1 base, with 9 bases separating them. Looked up from germline, CDR1 is MDHEN and CDR2 is SYDVKM. The CDR3 extends over 12 amino acids. CDR3 residues: CASRELSYEQYF. CDR3 nucleotides: TGTGCCAGCCGAGAATTATCCTACGAGCAGTACTTC.